The present TCR beta chain was sequenced within a study of vaccination effects on CD4 cells after COVID-19. The overall study: It was a median of 72 days after the second dose that post-vaccine samples were obtained.

Antigen-specific CD4+ T cell clonotypes were called by their expansion after viral peptide-pool culture in ViraFEST. Upon completion of around eleven days in culture, CD4+ T cells were isolated. As their vaccination, participants received two doses of either BNT162b2 or mRNA-1273. Among the vaccine recipients, none had a prior SARS-CoV-2 infection, and nucleocapsid antibodies were negative. The culture medium for a few million PBMC per well included about 9.2 IU/ml IL-2 and about 9.1 ug/ml peptides. At days 3 and 7, half of the medium was exchanged for IL-2 medium. There are a few counts of this clone. Its antigen is not known. Using immunoSEQ multiplex PCR, the repertoire was profiled, and TCRdb retains in-frame clones only, with some absent. The sample has nearly 30,000 clones; roughly four fifths are singletons. Looked up from germline, CDR1 is SGHRS and CDR2 is YFSETQ. The CDR3 runs to 14 residues. V lost 1 base and J lost 6, with 8 bases in between.

V and J are TRBV5-1 and TRBJ2-6; no clear D gene. The clonotype originates from a human donor who received a COVID-19 vaccine. The source material was CD4+ T cells from PBMCs cultured with HCoV-OC43 spike peptides, sampled after COVID-19 vaccination. Subset here: HCoV-OC43 spike overlapping peptide pool stimulation. The CDR3 loop is CASSLTGEANVLTF. CDR3 sequence (DNA): TGCGCCAGCAGCTTGACTGGGGAGGCCAACGTCCTGACTTTC. Combining the CDR3 with reference TRBV5-1 and TRBJ2-6 gives the whole variable domain KAGVTQTPRYLIKTRGQQVTLSCSPISGHRSVSWYQQTPGQGLQFLFEYFSETQRNKGNFPGRFSGRQFSNSRSEMNVSTLELGDSALYLCASSLTGEANVLTFGAGSRLTVL.